This T cell receptor beta chain was documented in a study of cytomegalovirus exposure and HLA in healthy donors. V dropped 3 bases and J dropped 6 bases, with 15 bases sitting between them. This CDR3 contains 15 residues. Germline V gives CDR1 KGHSH, CDR2 LQKENI. The PCR made use of 60 Vbeta and 13 Jbeta primers. TCRdb's table, derived via immunoSEQ multiplex PCR, lists solely in-frame clones and lacks some. Its table lists 20,000 to 25,000 clones. This receptor was taken from a male donor in good health and CMV-seropositive. Material for sequencing was PBMCs. The rearrangement joins TRBV18 to TRBJ2-1; D is unclear. For the CDR3, the DNA is TGTGCCAGCTCACCTGTTCAGTCTCTTGGCAATGAGCAGTTCTTC. It encodes CASSPVQSLGNEQFF.